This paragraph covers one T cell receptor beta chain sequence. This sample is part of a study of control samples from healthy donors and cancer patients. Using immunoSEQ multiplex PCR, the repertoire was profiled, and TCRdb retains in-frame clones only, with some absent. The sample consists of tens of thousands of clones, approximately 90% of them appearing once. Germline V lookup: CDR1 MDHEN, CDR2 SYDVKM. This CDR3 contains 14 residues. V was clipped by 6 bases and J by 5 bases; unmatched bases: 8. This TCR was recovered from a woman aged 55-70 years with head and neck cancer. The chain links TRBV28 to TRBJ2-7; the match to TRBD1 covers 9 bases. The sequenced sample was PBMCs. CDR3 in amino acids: CASRLRDRVHEQYF. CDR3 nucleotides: TGTGCCAGCAGGTTGAGGGACAGGGTCCACGAGCAGTACTTC.